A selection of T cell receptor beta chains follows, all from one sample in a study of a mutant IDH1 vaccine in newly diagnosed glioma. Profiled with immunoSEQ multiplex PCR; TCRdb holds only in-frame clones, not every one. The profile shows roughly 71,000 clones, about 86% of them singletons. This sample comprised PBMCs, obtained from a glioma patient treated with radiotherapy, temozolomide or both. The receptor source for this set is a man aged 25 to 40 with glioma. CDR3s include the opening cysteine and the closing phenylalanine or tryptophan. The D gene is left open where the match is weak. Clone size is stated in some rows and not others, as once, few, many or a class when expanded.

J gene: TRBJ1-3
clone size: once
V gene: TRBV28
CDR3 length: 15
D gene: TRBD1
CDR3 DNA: TGTGCCAGCAGAGGGGGACAGGGGAGGGGAAACACCATATATTTT
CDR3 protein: CASRGGQGRGNTIYF

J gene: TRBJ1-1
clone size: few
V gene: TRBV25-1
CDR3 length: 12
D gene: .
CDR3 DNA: TGTGCCAGCAGGGAGTCGGGGAGTGAAGCTTTCTTT
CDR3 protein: CASRESGSEAFF

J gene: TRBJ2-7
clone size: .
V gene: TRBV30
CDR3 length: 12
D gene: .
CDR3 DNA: TGTGCCTGGACAGCCAACTCCTACGAGCAGTACTTC
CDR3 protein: CAWTANSYEQYF

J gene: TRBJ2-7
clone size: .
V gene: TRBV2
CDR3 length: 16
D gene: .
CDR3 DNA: TGTGCCAGCTTCGTTGTCCCGACTGTTCTTGGCTACGAGCAGTACTTC
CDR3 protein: CASFVVPTVLGYEQYF

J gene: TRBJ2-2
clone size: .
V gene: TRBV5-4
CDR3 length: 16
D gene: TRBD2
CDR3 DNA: TGTGCCAGCAGCCCGGGAGGGACACGGGGCCCCGGGGAGCTGTTTTTT
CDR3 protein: CASSPGGTRGPGELFF

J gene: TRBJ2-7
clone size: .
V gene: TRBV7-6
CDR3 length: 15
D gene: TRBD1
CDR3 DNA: TGTGCCAGCAGCTTAGCGGGGCAGGGGGCCTACGAGCAGTACTTC
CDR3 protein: CASSLAGQGAYEQYF

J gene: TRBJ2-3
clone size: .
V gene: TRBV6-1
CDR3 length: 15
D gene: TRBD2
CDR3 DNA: TGTGCCAGCAGCCCCCTAGCGGGGGGCACAGATACGCAGTATTTT
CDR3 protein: CASSPLAGGTDTQYF

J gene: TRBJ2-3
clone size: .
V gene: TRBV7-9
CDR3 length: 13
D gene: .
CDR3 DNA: TGTGCCAGCAGCCCAAAGAGTGCAGATACGCAGTATTTT
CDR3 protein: CASSPKSADTQYF

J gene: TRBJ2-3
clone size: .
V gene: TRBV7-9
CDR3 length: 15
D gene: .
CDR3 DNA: TGTGCCAGCAGCCCAGGGGACAAATTCACAGATACGCAGTATTTT
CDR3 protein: CASSPGDKFTDTQYF

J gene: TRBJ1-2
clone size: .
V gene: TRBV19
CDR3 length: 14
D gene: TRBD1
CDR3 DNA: TGTGCCAGTAGGACCGGGACAGGGGTCTATGGCTACACCTTC
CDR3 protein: CASRTGTGVYGYTF

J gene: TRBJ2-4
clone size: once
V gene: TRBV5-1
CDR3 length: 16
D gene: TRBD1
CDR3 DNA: TGCGCCAGCAGCCTCCGAGGGGGCTCGGGCAAAAACATTCAGTACTTC
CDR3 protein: CASSLRGGSGKNIQYF

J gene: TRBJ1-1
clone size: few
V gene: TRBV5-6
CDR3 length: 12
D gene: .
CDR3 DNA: TGTGCCAGCAGCAGCGCACCGGATGGAGCTTTCTTT
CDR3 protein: CASSSAPDGAFF

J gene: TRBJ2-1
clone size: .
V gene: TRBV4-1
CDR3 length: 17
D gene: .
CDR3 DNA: TGCGCCAGCAGCCAAGAAGGTTATGGAGGCGTGGGAAATGAGCAGTTCTTC
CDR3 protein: CASSQEGYGGVGNEQFF

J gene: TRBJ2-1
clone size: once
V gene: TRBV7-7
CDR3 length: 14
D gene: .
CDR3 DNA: TGTGCCAGCAGCTCCCGGGGGGACAACAATGAGCAGTTCTTC
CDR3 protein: CASSSRGDNNEQFF

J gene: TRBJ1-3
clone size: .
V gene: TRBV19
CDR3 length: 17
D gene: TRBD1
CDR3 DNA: TGTGCCAGTACCGCTCTGAACAGGGGGCCCTCTGGAAACACCATATATTTT
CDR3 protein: CASTALNRGPSGNTIYF

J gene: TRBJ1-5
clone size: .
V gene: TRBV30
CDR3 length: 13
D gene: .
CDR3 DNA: TGTGCCTGGAGTGTTGAGGGAGATCAGCCCCAGCATTTT
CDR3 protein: CAWSVEGDQPQHF

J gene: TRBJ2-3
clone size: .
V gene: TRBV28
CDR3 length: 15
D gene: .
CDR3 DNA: TGTGCCAGCAGTTTCTCGGGGGAAGGGGGCGGTACGCAGTATTTT
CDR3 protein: CASSFSGEGGGTQYF

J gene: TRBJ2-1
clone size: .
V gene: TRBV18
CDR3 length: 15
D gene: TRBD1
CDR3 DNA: TGTGCCAGCTCACCGACAGGGGAGGAACACGATGAGCAGTTCTTC
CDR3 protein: CASSPTGEEHDEQFF

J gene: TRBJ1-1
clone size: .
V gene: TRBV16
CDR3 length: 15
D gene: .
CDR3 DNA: TGTGCCAGCAGCCGAGAAGCAGTAGGGAACACTGAAGCTTTCTTT
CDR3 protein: CASSREAVGNTEAFF

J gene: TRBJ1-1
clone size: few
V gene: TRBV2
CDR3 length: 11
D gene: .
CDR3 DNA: TGTGCCAGCCAAAGGACGGTTGCAACTTTCTTT
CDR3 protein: CASQRTVATFF

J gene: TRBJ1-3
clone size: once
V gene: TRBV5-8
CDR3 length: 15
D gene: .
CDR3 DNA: TGTGCCAGCAGCCCCGGGACCTACTCTGGAAACACCATATATTTT
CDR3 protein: CASSPGTYSGNTIYF

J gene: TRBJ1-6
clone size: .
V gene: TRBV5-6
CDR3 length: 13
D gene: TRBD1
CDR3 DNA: TGTGCCAGCAGCTTGGGACAGGGGGACCCCCTCCACTTT
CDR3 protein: CASSLGQGDPLHF

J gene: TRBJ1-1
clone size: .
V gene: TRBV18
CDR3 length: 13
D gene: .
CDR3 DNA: TGTGCCAGCTCACCACCGGTGGGTCCTGAAGCTTTCTTT
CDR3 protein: CASSPPVGPEAFF

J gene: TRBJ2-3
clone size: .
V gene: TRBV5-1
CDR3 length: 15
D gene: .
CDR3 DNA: TGCGCCAGCAGCTGGGCAGGGATTGGAACAGATACGCAGTATTTT
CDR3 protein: CASSWAGIGTDTQYF

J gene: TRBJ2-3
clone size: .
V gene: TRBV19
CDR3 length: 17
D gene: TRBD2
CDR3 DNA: TGTGCCAGTAGTGGGAACTTGGCTAGCGGGGGGGCAGATACGCAGTATTTT
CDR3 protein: CASSGNLASGGADTQYF

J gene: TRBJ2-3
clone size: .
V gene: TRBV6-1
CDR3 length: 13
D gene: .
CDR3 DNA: TGTGCCAGCAGTGGTCAGGACACAGATACGCAGTATTTT
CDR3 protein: CASSGQDTDTQYF

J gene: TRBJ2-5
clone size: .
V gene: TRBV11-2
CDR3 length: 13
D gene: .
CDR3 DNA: TGTGCCAGCAGCTTCCCAGGGGAAGAGACCCAGTACTTC
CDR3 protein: CASSFPGEETQYF

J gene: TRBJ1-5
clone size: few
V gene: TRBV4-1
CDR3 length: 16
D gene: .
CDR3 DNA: TGCGCCAGCAGCCAAGTGGCAGGCGTTAGCAATCAGCCCCAGCATTTT
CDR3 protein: CASSQVAGVSNQPQHF

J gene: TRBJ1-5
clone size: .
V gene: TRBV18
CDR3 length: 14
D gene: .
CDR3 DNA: TGTGCCAGCTCACCGGCCGGGCGCAATCAGCCCCAGCATTTT
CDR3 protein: CASSPAGRNQPQHF

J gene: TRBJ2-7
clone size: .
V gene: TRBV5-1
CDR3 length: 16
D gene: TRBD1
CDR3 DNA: TGCGCCAGCAGCTTGGCCGGACAGGGGGTCTACTACGAGCAGTACTTC
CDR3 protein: CASSLAGQGVYYEQYF

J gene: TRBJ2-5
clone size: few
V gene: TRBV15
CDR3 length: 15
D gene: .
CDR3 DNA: TGTGCCACCAGCAGAGATCGAGTTATCGGGGAGACCCAGTACTTC
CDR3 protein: CATSRDRVIGETQYF

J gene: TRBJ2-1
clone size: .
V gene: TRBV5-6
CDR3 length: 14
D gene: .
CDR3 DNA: TGTGCCAGCAGCTCCGACTTTTCCTACAATGAGCAGTTCTTC
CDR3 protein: CASSSDFSYNEQFF

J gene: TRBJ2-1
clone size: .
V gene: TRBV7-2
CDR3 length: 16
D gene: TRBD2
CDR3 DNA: TGTGCCAGCAGCCCGACTAGCGGGGGGATATACAATGAGCAGTTCTTC
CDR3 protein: CASSPTSGGIYNEQFF

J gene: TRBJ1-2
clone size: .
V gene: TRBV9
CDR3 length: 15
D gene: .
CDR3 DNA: TGTGCCAGCAGCGGAAGAGCTACAGGCGACTATGGCTACACCTTC
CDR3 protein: CASSGRATGDYGYTF

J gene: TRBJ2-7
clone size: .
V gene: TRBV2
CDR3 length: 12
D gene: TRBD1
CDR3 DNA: TGTGCCAGCGGGACAGGGGTTTACGAGCAGTACTTC
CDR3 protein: CASGTGVYEQYF

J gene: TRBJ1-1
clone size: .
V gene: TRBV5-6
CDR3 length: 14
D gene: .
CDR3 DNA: TGTGCCAGCAGCTTTTACGCAGGGAACACTGAAGCTTTCTTT
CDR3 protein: CASSFYAGNTEAFF

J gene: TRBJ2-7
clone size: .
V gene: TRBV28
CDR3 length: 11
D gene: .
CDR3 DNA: TGTGCCAGCAGTTCCACACGGGTGCGGTACTTC
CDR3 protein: CASSSTRVRYF

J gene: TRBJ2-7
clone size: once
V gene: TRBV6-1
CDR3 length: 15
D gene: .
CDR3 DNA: TGTGCCAGCAGTGAAGCGTCAGTGAGACTCTACGAGCAGTACTTC
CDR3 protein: CASSEASVRLYEQYF

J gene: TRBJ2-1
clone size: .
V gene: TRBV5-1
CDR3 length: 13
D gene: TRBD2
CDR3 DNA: TGCGCCAGCGGCTTTAGCGGGAGGGATGAGCAGTTCTTC
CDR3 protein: CASGFSGRDEQFF

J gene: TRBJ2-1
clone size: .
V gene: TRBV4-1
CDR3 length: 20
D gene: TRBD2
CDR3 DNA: TGCGCCAGCAGCCCCGACCGGACTAGCGGGGGGCCACCCTTTTTGAATGAGCAGTTCTTC
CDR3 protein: CASSPDRTSGGPPFLNEQFF

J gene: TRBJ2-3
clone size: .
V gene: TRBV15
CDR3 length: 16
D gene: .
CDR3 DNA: TGTGCCACCAGCAGAGATTTTGGGGGGCCCACAGATACGCAGTATTTT
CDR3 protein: CATSRDFGGPTDTQYF

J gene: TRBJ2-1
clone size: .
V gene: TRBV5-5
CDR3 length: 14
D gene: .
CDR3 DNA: TGTGCCAGCAGCCCCACCCCGAACGACAATGAGCAGTTCTTC
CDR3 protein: CASSPTPNDNEQFF

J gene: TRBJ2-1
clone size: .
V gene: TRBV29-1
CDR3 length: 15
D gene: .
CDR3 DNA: TGCAGCGTTGGAGGAGGGGGGACAGCCTACAATGAGCAGTTCTTC
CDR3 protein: CSVGGGGTAYNEQFF

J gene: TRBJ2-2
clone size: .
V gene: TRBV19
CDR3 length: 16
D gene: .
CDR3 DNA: TGTGCCAGTATCCCCGCCGGGACGGGTTCCACCGGGGAGCTGTTTTTT
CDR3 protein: CASIPAGTGSTGELFF

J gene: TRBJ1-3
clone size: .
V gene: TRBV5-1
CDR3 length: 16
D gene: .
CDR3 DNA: TGCGCCAGCAGCCCTGGTGGCGGGGTCGCGGGAAACACCATATATTTT
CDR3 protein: CASSPGGGVAGNTIYF

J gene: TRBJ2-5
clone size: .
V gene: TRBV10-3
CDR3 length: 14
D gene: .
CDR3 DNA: TGTGCCATCAGGACCCCGGGTGCCCTCTTGGAGCAGTACTTC
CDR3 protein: CAIRTPGALLEQYF

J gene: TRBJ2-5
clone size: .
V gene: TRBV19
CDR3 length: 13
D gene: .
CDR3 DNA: TGTGCCAGTATTAGACAGGAACAAGAGACCCAGTACTTC
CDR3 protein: CASIRQEQETQYF

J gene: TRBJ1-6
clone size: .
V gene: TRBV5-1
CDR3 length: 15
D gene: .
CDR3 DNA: TGCGCCAGCAGCTTGGATACAGGTTATAATTCACCCCTCCACTTT
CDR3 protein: CASSLDTGYNSPLHF

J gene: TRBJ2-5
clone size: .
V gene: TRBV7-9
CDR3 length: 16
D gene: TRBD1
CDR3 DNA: TGTGCCAGCAGCCTCCCCGACAGGGTGTACCAAGAGACCCAGTACTTC
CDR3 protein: CASSLPDRVYQETQYF

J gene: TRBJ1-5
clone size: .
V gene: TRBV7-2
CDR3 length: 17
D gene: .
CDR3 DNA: TGTGCCAGCAGCTTAGTGTCAATGGGTCGGGGGGGTCAGCCCCAGCATTTT
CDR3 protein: CASSLVSMGRGGQPQHF

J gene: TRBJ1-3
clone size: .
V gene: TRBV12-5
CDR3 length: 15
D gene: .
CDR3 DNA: TGTGCTAGTGGCTTGGTCTCGAGCTCTGGAAACACCATATATTTT
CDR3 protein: CASGLVSSSGNTIYF

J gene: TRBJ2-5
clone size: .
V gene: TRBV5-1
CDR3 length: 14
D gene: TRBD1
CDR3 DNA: TGCGCCAGCAGCCAAAGGACAGGGGTGGAGACCCAGTACTTC
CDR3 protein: CASSQRTGVETQYF

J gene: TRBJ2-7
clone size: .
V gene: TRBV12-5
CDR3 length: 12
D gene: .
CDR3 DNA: TGTGCTAGTGCCTCAGTCGTGTACGAGCAGTACTTC
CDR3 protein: CASASVVYEQYF

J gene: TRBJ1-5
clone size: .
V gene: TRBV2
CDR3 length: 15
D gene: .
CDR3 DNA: TGTGCCAGCAGTGCATCAGTCCTTGGAGCTCAGCCCCAGCATTTT
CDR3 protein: CASSASVLGAQPQHF